These 30 T cell receptor beta chains were all obtained from the same sample, sequenced in a study of T cell responses to AZD1222 COVID-19 vaccine. Produced via immunoSEQ multiplex PCR; TCRdb's table is partial and in-frame only. The repertoire includes approximately 270,000 clones, around 93% of them detected once, and around 0.57% sits in the top ten. The sample here was peripheral blood, taken 28 days after the second AZD1222 dose. All receptors derive from an adult who received the AZD1222 COVID-19 vaccine.

This clone was detected only once. The V and J genes are TRBV28 and TRBJ1-2; weak D call: TRBD1 (5 bases). Deletions cut 7 bases from V and 0 bases from J, with 18 bases between. CDR3 length equals 16 residues. Germline V gene data show CDR1 as MDHEN and CDR2 as SYDVKM. CDR3 DNA: TGTGCCAGCACCGGAGCCGGGACGAATGCTAACTATGGCTACACCTTC. It encodes CASTGAGTNANYGYTF.

The chain carries TRBV19 and TRBJ1-6; D gene ambiguous. Germline CDR1 and CDR2: LNHDA and SQIVND (reference sequence). This CDR3 region has 18 residues. The ends were cut back, 5 bases at V and 0 bases at J, with 17 bases in the middle. The chain's CDR3 is CASSSDFPGSSYNSPLHF. DNA of the CDR3: TGTGCCAGTAGTTCTGACTTTCCAGGAAGCTCCTATAATTCACCCCTCCACTTT.

The chain uses TRBV9 and TRBJ1-2, with 7 bases aligning to TRBD1. The junction had 5 bases not matched to a gene; V was cut back by 0 bases and J by 6 bases. This CDR3 has 14 residues. Germline lookup yields CDR1 SGDLS and CDR2 YYNGEE. The CDR3 DNA reads as TGTGCCAGCAGCGTAGACAGGGGAGTGGATGGCTACACCTTC. Translation: CASSVDRGVDGYTF.

The chain recombines TRBV7-3 with TRBJ2-1; TRBD1 or TRBD2 may be the D gene (5 bases each). With 6 bases removed from V and 0 bases from J, the gap between germline ends came to 15 bases. Looked up from germline, CDR1 is SGHTA and CDR2 is FQGTGA. The CDR3 totals 16 residues. The CDR3 reads CASSPRDGNSYNEQFF. Here the CDR3 DNA reads TGTGCCAGCAGTCCCCGGGACGGGAACTCCTACAATGAGCAGTTCTTC.

The chain carries TRBV29-1 and TRBJ2-1, with unresolved D. V dropped 2 bases and J dropped 1 base, with 9 bases sitting between them. Germline loops: CDR1 SQVTM, CDR2 ANQGSEA. CDR3 size: 14 residues. The CDR3 loop reads CSVETVRSYNEQFF. DNA of the CDR3: TGCAGCGTTGAAACAGTTCGGTCCTACAATGAGCAGTTCTTC.

This sequence joins TRBV7-2 and TRBJ2-2; D uncertain. The CDR3 is made up of 14 amino acids. Germline V gives CDR1 SGHTA, CDR2 FQGNSA. V was shortened by 5 bases and J by 6 bases, with 13 bases between the two germline ends. As DNA, the CDR3 is TGTGCCAGCAGCCTAACCAGAGCTTCCGGGGAGCTGTTTTTT. This codes for CASSLTRASGELFF.

The V and J genes are TRBV19 and TRBJ1-1, with D maybe TRBD1 (6 bases). The length of the CDR3 is 13 residues. V was trimmed by 5 bases and J by 5 bases, leaving 12 bases between them. Per the germline V gene, CDR1 is LNHDA and CDR2 is SQIVND (reference sequence). CDR3 loop: CASSSTGTTEAFF. In DNA, the CDR3 is TGTGCCAGTAGTTCTACAGGGACGACTGAAGCTTTCTTT.

Written as DNA, the CDR3 is TGCGCCAGCAGCTTGGGAGAGGGCAATTCTAATGAAAAACTGTTTTTT. It specifies CASSLGEGNSNEKLFF. V gene TRBV5-1 combines with J gene TRBJ1-4; D is unclear. Between the trimmed V and J ends, which lost 0 bases and 3 bases, there was a span of 12 bases. CDR3 length: 16 residues. The germline V gene encodes CDR1 SGHRS and CDR2 YFSETQ.

This sequence joins TRBV9 and TRBJ2-7; tentatively, D is TRBD1 or TRBD2 (6 bases each). The CDR3 is made up of 15 amino acids. Germline V lookup: CDR1 SGDLS, CDR2 YYNGEE. V was clipped by 4 bases and J by 1 base, with 15 bases between them. The CDR3 here is CASSPWGAGSYEQYF. The CDR3 DNA sequence: TGTGCCAGCAGCCCCTGGGGGGCCGGGTCCTACGAGCAGTACTTC. The full variable domain, with the rest looked up from reference TRBV9 and TRBJ2-7, is DSGVTQTPKHLITATGQRVTLRCSPRSGDLSVYWYQQSLDQGLQFLIQYYNGEERAKGNILERFSAQQFPDLHSELNLSSLELGDSALYFCASSPWGAGSYEQYFGPGTRLTVT.

The rearrangement uses TRBV10-3 and TRBJ1-2; D gene unclear. Germline V lookup: CDR1 ENHRY, CDR2 SYGVKD. The CDR3 has 13 residues. V was trimmed by 3 bases and J by 4 bases, leaving 9 bases between them. The CDR3 DNA reads TGTGCCATCAGTGATGGCGGTTCCTATGGCTACACCTTC. This codes for CAISDGGSYGYTF.

This sequence joins TRBV11-1 and TRBJ2-7, with D possibly TRBD2 on 5 matching bases. Looked up from germline, CDR1 is SGHAT and CDR2 is FQDESV (reference sequence). V lost 5 bases and J lost 5, with 13 bases in between. This CDR3 contains 13 residues. The CDR3 bases are TGTGCCAGCAGCGCTGGCCTCGGGGACGAGCAGTACTTC. Translating gives CASSAGLGDEQYF.

The chain carries TRBV4-2 and TRBJ2-7, with 10 bases aligning to TRBD1. The CDR3 extends over 17 amino acids. CDR1 is LGHNA, CDR2 YNFKEQ, per germline. After removal of 6 bases from V and 4 bases from J, the junction contained 15 bases not matched to a gene. CDR3 residues: CASSEGDRDRGIYEQYF. The CDR3 DNA sequence: TGTGCCAGCAGTGAGGGGGACCGGGACAGGGGTATTTACGAGCAGTACTTC.

This CDR3 reads CASSPRGSGTDTQYF. CDR3 nucleotides: TGTGCCAGCAGCCCCAGGGGGTCCGGCACAGATACGCAGTATTTT. The V and J genes are TRBV7-9 and TRBJ2-3; 7 bases map to TRBD1. This CDR3 has 15 residues. Germline loops: CDR1 SEHNR, CDR2 FQNEAQ (reference sequence). Trimming took 5 bases from V and 1 from J; bases not matched to a gene: 6. Complete variable domain (other parts from reference TRBV7-9 and TRBJ2-3): DTGVSQNPRHKITKRGQNVTFRCDPISEHNRLYWYRQTLGQGPEFLTYFQNEAQLEKSRLLSDRFSAERPKGSFSTLEIQRTEQGDSAMYLCASSPRGSGTDTQYFGPGTRLTVL.

The rearrangement joins TRBV5-8 to TRBJ2-3, with D hard to call. This CDR3 spans 12 amino acids. Germline assignment: CDR1 SGHTS and CDR2 YDEGEE. V lost 2 bases and J lost 8, with 9 bases in between. In nucleotides, the CDR3 is TGTGCCAGCAGCTTCCAGGAACGTACGCAGTATTTT. It codes for CASSFQERTQYF. Full variable domain (remainder filled in from reference TRBV5-8 and TRBJ2-3): EAGVTQSPTHLIKTRGQQATLRCSPISGHTSVYWYQQALGLGLQFLLWYDEGEERNRGNFPPRFSGRQFPNYSSELNVNALELEDSALYLCASSFQERTQYFGPGTRLTVL.

The chain links TRBV6-5 to TRBJ2-5, with 7 bases matching TRBD1. The CDR3 loop spans 15 amino acids. The junction had 9 bases not matched to a gene; V was cut back by 5 bases and J by 3 bases. Germline V gene sequence: CDR1 MNHEY, CDR2 SVGAGI. CDR3 loop: CASSLPGQDKETQYF. The CDR3 bases are TGTGCCAGCAGTCTCCCCGGACAGGACAAAGAGACCCAGTACTTC.

V usage is TRBV6-5 and J usage is TRBJ2-3; 12 bases match TRBD1. The CDR3 runs to 15 residues. Losses at the gene ends were 4 bases for V and 4 bases for J; bases not matched to a gene: 3. Germline lookup yields CDR1 MNHEY and CDR2 SVGAGI. As DNA, the CDR3 is TGTGCCAGCAGTTCCCGGGACAGGGGGCCAGATACGCAGTATTTT. It specifies CASSSRDRGPDTQYF.

The V gene is TRBV27, the J gene TRBJ1-1; no definite D call. This CDR3 region has 11 residues. Germline V gives CDR1 MNHEY, CDR2 SMNVEV (reference sequence). Trimming cost V 10 bases and J 4 bases, with 10 bases left between them. CDR3 sequence: CATSEGTEAFF. DNA for the CDR3: TGTGCCACCTCTGAGGGCACTGAAGCTTTCTTT.

V is TRBV9 and J is TRBJ2-3, with TRBD2 matching over 10 bases. CDR1 and CDR2 (germline): SGDLS, YYNGEE. The CDR3 is 14 residues long. After removal of 4 bases from V and 8 bases from J, the junction contained 7 bases not matched to a gene. In DNA, the CDR3 is TGTGCCAGCAGCAAAGCGGGGGGGCCGGGTACGCAGTATTTT. Translation: CASSKAGGPGTQYF. The full variable domain, rest sourced from reference TRBV9 and TRBJ2-3, is DSGVTQTPKHLITATGQRVTLRCSPRSGDLSVYWYQQSLDQGLQFLIQYYNGEERAKGNILERFSAQQFPDLHSELNLSSLELGDSALYFCASSKAGGPGTQYFGPGTRLTVL.

The gene calls are TRBV6-2 or TRBV6-3 and TRBJ2-7; D is unclear. The CDR3 covers 13 residues. V was shortened by 5 bases and J by 3 bases, with 11 bases between the two germline ends. Germline assignment: CDR1 MNHEY and CDR2 SVGEGT. The CDR3 here is CASSNGPLYEQYF. As DNA, the CDR3 is TGTGCCAGCAGTAACGGGCCACTCTACGAGCAGTACTTC.

In this sample, this clone turned up once. The rearrangement uses TRBV29-1 and TRBJ2-3, with TRBD2 identical over 15 bases. CDR1 is SQVTM, CDR2 ANQGSEA, per germline. This CDR3 region has 16 residues. Trimming removed 4 bases from V and 0 bases from J; junction bases left unmatched: 2. This CDR3 reads CSVAGLAGGSTDTQYF. CDR3 nucleotides: TGCAGCGTTGCGGGACTAGCGGGGGGAAGCACAGATACGCAGTATTTT.

The rearrangement uses TRBV6-5 and TRBJ1-2, with 8 bases matching TRBD1. This CDR3 has 15 amino acids. V gave up 6 bases and J gave up 2 bases; unmatched junction bases: 8. Germline lookup yields CDR1 MNHEY and CDR2 SVGAGI. Here the CDR3 reads CASSAGQGLNYGYTF. In DNA, the CDR3 is TGTGCCAGCAGCGCAGGACAGGGTTTAAACTATGGCTACACCTTC.

This clone was counted a single time. The chain employs TRBV2 and TRBJ1-3, with D possibly matching TRBD1 (5 bases). The CDR3 extends over 15 amino acids. V was pared by 3 bases and J by 4 bases, with 13 bases between. Looked up from germline, CDR1 is SNHLY and CDR2 is FYNNEI. CDR3 coding DNA: TGTGCCAGCAGTGACCCGAGGGGTTTAGGAAACACCATATATTTT. Translating it yields CASSDPRGLGNTIYF. The complete variable domain, with remaining parts taken from reference TRBV2 and TRBJ1-3, reads EPEVTQTPSHQVTQMGQEVILRCVPISNHLYFYWYRQILGQKVEFLVSFYNNEISEKSEIFDDQFSVERPDGSNFTLKIRSTKLEDSAMYFCASSDPRGLGNTIYFGEGSWLTVV.

The rearrangement links TRBV18 to TRBJ1-3, with D hard to call. Trimming left V 2 bases short and J 4 bases short, with 15 bases between. Germline CDR1 and CDR2: KGHSH and LQKENI. This CDR3 is 16 amino acids long. CDR3 DNA: TGTGCCAGCTCACCAGGCCGACCCGGGCTCGGAAACACCATATATTTT. As protein: CASSPGRPGLGNTIYF.

The genes are TRBV6-6 and TRBJ2-3, with TRBD1 matching over 9 bases. After removal of 5 bases from V and 5 bases from J, the junction contained 11 bases not matched to a gene. The CDR3 has 16 amino acids. CDR1 and CDR2 (germline): MNHNY, SVGAGI (reference sequence). CDR3 sequence: CASSPVRDRDIDTQYF. Written as DNA, the CDR3 is TGTGCCAGCAGTCCGGTCCGGGACAGGGATATAGATACGCAGTATTTT.

For the CDR3, the DNA is TGTGCCAGCAGCTTAAGGATCTCCTATGGCTACACCTTC. Its translation is CASSLRISYGYTF. The chain is built from TRBV7-2 and TRBJ1-2; D not certain. Trimming stripped 2 bases from V and 4 bases from J, with 8 bases between. The germline V gene has CDR1 SGHTA and CDR2 FQGNSA. The length of the CDR3 is 13 residues.

V and J are TRBV18 and TRBJ1-2; 7 bases line up with TRBD1. From germline, CDR1 is KGHSH and CDR2 LQKENI. The CDR3 has 16 residues. With 3 bases clipped from V and 7 bases from J, the junction kept 14 bases outside the gene matches. This CDR3 reads CASSPGTAGNTGGYTF. Here the CDR3 DNA reads TGTGCCAGCTCACCTGGGACAGCTGGGAACACGGGTGGCTACACCTTC.

This chain uses TRBV7-2 with TRBJ1-5; tentatively, D is TRBD1 (5 bases). The CDR3 spans 14 residues. Germline CDR1 and CDR2: SGHTA and FQGNSA. The germline V and J ends were trimmed by 5 bases and 1 base, with 9 bases remaining between them. CDR3 sequence reads: CASSRAGSNQPQHF. In DNA form, the CDR3 reads TGTGCCAGCAGCAGGGCAGGGAGCAATCAGCCCCAGCATTTT. The whole variable domain, remainder taken from reference TRBV7-2 and TRBJ1-5, is GAGVSQSPSNKVTEKGKDVELRCDPISGHTALYWYRQSLGQGLEFLIYFQGNSAPDKSGLPSDRFSAERTGGSVSTLTIQRTQQEDSAVYLCASSRAGSNQPQHFGDGTRLSIL.

The gene calls are TRBV5-4 and TRBJ1-2; no firm D call. V lost 0 bases and J lost 7, with 7 bases in between. CDR1 is SGHNT and CDR2 is YYREEE in the germline V gene (reference sequence). The length of the CDR3 is 12 residues. The CDR3 nucleotides are TGTGCCAGCAGCTTGGAGGGCGTTGGCTACACCTTC. This encodes CASSLEGVGYTF.

The chain uses TRBV3-1 (or the pseudogene TRBV3-2) and TRBJ2-7, with 8 bases that match TRBD2. This CDR3 spans 14 amino acids. V trimming: 6 bases; J trimming: 4 bases; junction bases outside the gene matches: 8. CDR1 and CDR2 (germline): LGHDT, YNNKEL (reference sequence). The DNA of the CDR3 is TGTGCCAGCAGGAAACGGGAGGGCTCGTACGAGCAGTACTTC. Amino acid sequence: CASRKREGSYEQYF.

Written as DNA, the CDR3 is TGTGCCAGCAGCCGGGAGTACCCTAGCGGGAGGGGTGAGACCCAGTACTTC. This gives the protein CASSREYPSGRGETQYF. V and J are TRBV4-2 and TRBJ2-5; the match to TRBD2 covers 12 bases. The V segment lost 4 bases and the J segment 5 bases; nucleotides outside the gene matches: 11. CDR1 is LGHNA and CDR2 is YNFKEQ in the germline V gene. This CDR3 is built from 17 residues.